This TCR beta chain is drawn from a study of blood T cells in healthy people across ages. Next came a second PCR, run for roughly 6 to 11 cycles, which used a sample-barcoded 5' primer along with a J-beta primer mix. Researchers report that a template-switch adaptor with 12 random nucleotides tagged each cDNA molecule. Each single sample gave us at least 2.5 million CDR3-containing paired-end reads. Each CDR3 protein gets one entry after TCRdb re-called the 5' RACE reads with MiXCR. The repertoire holds about 720,000 distinct CDR3 sequences, with over 20% as singletons. This clonotype was found a few times. Its antigen is as yet unknown. Germline CDR1 ENHRY, CDR2 SYGVKD. The CDR3 loop spans 12 amino acids. Study-level results: Aged donors had fewer naive CD4+ cells and lower diversity than long-lived donors. Significant beta diversity loss was already apparent by age roughly 38, declining roughly linearly.

The chain employs TRBV10-3 and TRBJ2-5, with D possibly being TRBD1 (5 bases). Gene TRBJ2-7 matches the end of the DNA better, so the J call may be wrong. What was sequenced was blood. This clonotype was sampled from a man between 70 and 80 years old in good health. CDR3 in DNA: TGTGCCACCAGACAGAGCTCCTACGAGCAGTACTTC. It is translated as CATRQSSYEQYF.